This passage covers 6 T cell receptor beta chains from one sample sequenced in a study of blood T cells in healthy people across ages. With a J-beta primer mix and a sample-barcoded 5' primer, a second PCR ran roughly 6 to 11 cycles. TCRdb itself ran the 5' RACE reads through MiXCR, one entry per CDR3 protein. In the table there are approximately 2,000,000 distinct CDR3 sequences, about 39% of which are singletons. The sequencing sample was made of blood. All receptors derive from a human donor in good health.

This clonotype was detected a few times. This chain connects TRBV5-1 to TRBJ2-1, with 12 bases matching TRBD2. Losses at the gene ends were 3 bases for V and 3 bases for J; bases not matched to a gene: 13. Germline V gene sequence: CDR1 SGHRS, CDR2 YFSETQ. The CDR3 loop spans 19 amino acids. This CDR3 reads CASSSRGLAGGHIYNEQFF. CDR3 in DNA: TGCGCCAGCAGCTCCCGGGGGCTAGCGGGGGGGCATATCTACAATGAGCAGTTCTTC.

This clonotype was found a few times. The rearrangement joins TRBV27 to TRBJ2-7; D is perhaps TRBD1 (6 bases). Germline CDR1 and CDR2: MNHEY and SMNVEV (reference sequence). V lost 6 bases to trimming and J lost 0 bases, with 12 bases between them. The CDR3 contains 14 residues. The CDR3 sequence: CASRNRASSYEQYF. Here the CDR3 DNA reads TGTGCCAGCAGAAACAGGGCTAGCTCCTACGAGCAGTACTTC.

This chain links TRBV12-3 or TRBV12-4 with TRBJ2-7, with 7 bases lining up with TRBD1. The V gene end was trimmed by 5 bases and the J gene end by 9 bases; junction bases not matched to a gene: 13. The CDR3 runs to 14 residues. CDR3 bases: TGTGCCAGCAGTGACGGGACAGTGAACGGACGGCAGTACTTC. Translation: CASSDGTVNGRQYF.

This chain joins TRBV20-1 and TRBJ2-5; no reliable D call. The CDR3 extends over 10 amino acids. The V gene's germline CDR1 is DFQATT and CDR2 SNEGSKA (reference sequence). Trimming took off 6 bases at V and 7 bases at J, with 9 bases between the two ends. The DNA for the CDR3 is TGCAGTGCGAAAGGCCCGACCCAGTACTTC. This codes for CSAKGPTQYF.

The chain has TRBV6-6 and TRBJ1-1; tentatively, D is TRBD1 (6 bases). CDR1 MNHNY and CDR2 SVGAGI come from the germline V gene (reference sequence). The CDR3 has 14 amino acids. Deletions cut 2 bases from V and 7 bases from J, with 14 bases between. CDR3 DNA: TGTGCCAGCAGTTACCCTGACAGGACCGATGAAGCTTTCTTT. The encoded protein is CASSYPDRTDEAFF.

This clonotype occurred a few times. The V gene is TRBV5-1, the J gene TRBJ2-1, with no clear D. Germline assignment: CDR1 SGHRS and CDR2 YFSETQ. The length of the CDR3 is 15 residues. V dropped 0 bases and J dropped 0 bases, with 7 bases sitting between them. Here the CDR3 DNA reads TGCGCCAGCAGCTTGGAGACACCCTCCTACAATGAGCAGTTCTTC. It codes for CASSLETPSYNEQFF. The full variable domain, in which reference TRBV5-1 and TRBJ2-1 provide the parts outside the CDR3, is KAGVTQTPRYLIKTRGQQVTLSCSPISGHRSVSWYQQTPGQGLQFLFEYFSETQRNKGNFPGRFSGRQFSNSRSEMNVSTLELGDSALYLCASSLETPSYNEQFFGPGTRLTVL.